This T cell receptor (beta chain) was sequenced for a study of cytomegalovirus exposure and HLA in healthy donors. PCR was performed using 60 Vbeta and 13 Jbeta primers. Profiling relied on immunoSEQ multiplex PCR, and the TCRdb table lists in-frame clones only, not all of them. This sample has some 98,000 clones; under 80% occur once, and the top ten carry roughly 8.3%. CDR1 SGDLS and CDR2 YYNGEE come from the germline V gene. The CDR3 length is 15 residues. Losses at the gene ends were 4 bases for V and 2 bases for J; bases not matched to a gene: 7. Sequencing was done on a sample of PBMCs. The gene calls are TRBV9 and TRBJ1-1; 8 bases align to TRBD1. The receptor was isolated from a human donor in good health. The CDR3 DNA reads as TGTGCCAGCAGCCCTAACAGGGGGTCCAACACTGAAGCTTTCTTT. This codes for CASSPNRGSNTEAFF.